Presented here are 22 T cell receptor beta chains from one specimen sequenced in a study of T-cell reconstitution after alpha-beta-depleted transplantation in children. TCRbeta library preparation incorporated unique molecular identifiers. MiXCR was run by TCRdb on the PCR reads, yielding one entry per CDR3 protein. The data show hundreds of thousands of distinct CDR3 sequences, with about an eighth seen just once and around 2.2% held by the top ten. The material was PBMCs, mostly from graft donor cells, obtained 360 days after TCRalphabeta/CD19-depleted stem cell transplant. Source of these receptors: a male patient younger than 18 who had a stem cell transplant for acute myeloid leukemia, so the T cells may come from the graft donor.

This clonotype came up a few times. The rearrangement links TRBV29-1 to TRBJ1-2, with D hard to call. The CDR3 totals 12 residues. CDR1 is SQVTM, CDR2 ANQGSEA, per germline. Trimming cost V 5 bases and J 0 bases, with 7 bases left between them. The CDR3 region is CSVFPTNYGYTF. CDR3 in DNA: TGCAGCGTTTTCCCCACTAACTATGGCTACACCTTC. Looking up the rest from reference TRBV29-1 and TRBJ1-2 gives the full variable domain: SAVISQKPSRDICQRGTSLTIQCQVDSQVTMMFWYRQQPGQSLTLIATANQGSEATYESGFVIDKFPISRPNLTFSTLTVSNMSPEDSSIYLCSVFPTNYGYTFGSGTRLTVV.

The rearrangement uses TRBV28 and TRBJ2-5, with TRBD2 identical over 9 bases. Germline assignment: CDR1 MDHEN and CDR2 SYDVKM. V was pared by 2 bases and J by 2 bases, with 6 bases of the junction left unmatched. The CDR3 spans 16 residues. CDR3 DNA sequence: TGTGCCAGCAGTTTAGCGGGAGGGCCCCCACAAGAGACCCAGTACTTC. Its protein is CASSLAGGPPQETQYF.

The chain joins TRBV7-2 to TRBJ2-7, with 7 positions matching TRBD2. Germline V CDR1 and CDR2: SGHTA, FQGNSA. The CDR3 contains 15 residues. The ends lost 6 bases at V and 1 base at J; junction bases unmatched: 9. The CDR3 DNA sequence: TGTGCCAGCAGGCCCGGGGGGTCCCCTTCCTACGAGCAGTACTTC. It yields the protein CASRPGGSPSYEQYF. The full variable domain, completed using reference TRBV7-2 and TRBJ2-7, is GAGVSQSPSNKVTEKGKDVELRCDPISGHTALYWYRQSLGQGLEFLIYFQGNSAPDKSGLPSDRFSAERTGGSVSTLTIQRTQQEDSAVYLCASRPGGSPSYEQYFGPGTRLTVT.

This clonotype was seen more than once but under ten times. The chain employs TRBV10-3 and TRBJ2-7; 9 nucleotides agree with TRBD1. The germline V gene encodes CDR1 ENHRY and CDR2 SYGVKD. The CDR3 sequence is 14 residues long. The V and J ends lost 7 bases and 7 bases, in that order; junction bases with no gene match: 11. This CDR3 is CAIKLGQGFKEQYF. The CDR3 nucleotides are TGTGCCATCAAGCTAGGACAGGGGTTTAAAGAGCAGTACTTC.

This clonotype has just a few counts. DNA for the CDR3: TGTGCCAGCAGCCCCACTCGGGGACCGAACACCGGGGAGCTGTTTTTT. As protein: CASSPTRGPNTGELFF. The V call is TRBV11-2, the J call TRBJ2-2, with D possibly being TRBD1 or TRBD2 (5 bases each). The CDR3 runs 16 residues. V was cut by 5 bases and J by 0 bases, with 13 bases left in between. Germline CDR1 and CDR2: SGHAT and FQNNGV. Complete variable domain (other parts from reference TRBV11-2 and TRBJ2-2): EAGVAQSPRYKIIEKRQSVAFWCNPISGHATLYWYQQILGQGPKLLIQFQNNGVVDDSQLPKDRFSAERLKGVDSTLKIQPAKLEDSAVYLCASSPTRGPNTGELFFGEGSRLTVL.

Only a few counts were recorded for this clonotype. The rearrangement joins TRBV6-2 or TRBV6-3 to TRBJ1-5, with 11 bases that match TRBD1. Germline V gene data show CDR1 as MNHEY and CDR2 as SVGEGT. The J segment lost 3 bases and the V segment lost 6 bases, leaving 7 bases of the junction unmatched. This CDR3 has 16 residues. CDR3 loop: CASRTDRGLFNQPQHF. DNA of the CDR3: TGTGCCAGCAGAACGGACAGGGGGCTCTTCAATCAGCCCCAGCATTTT.

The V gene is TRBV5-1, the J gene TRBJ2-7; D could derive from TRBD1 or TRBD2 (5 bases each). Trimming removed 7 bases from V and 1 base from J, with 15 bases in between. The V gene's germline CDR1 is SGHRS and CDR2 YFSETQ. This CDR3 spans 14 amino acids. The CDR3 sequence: CASAAGGSSYEQYF. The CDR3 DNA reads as TGCGCCAGCGCCGCTGGGGGTAGTTCCTACGAGCAGTACTTC.

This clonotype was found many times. CDR3 protein: CASSLVASTPPTSGANVLTF. Written as DNA, the CDR3 is TGTGCCAGCAGCTTGGTGGCTAGCACTCCCCCGACCTCTGGGGCCAACGTCCTGACTTTC. The V call is TRBV5-4, the J call TRBJ2-6; TRBD2 is a possible D gene (5 bases). V was trimmed by 0 bases and J by 0 bases, leaving 19 bases between them. This CDR3 spans 20 amino acids. CDR1 and CDR2 (germline): SGHNT, YYREEE (reference sequence). Full variable domain (outside the CDR3, taken from reference TRBV5-4 and TRBJ2-6): ETGVTQSPTHLIKTRGQQVTLRCSSQSGHNTVSWYQQALGQGPQFIFQYYREEENGRGNFPPRFSGLQFPNYSSELNVNALELDDSALYLCASSLVASTPPTSGANVLTFGAGSRLTVL.

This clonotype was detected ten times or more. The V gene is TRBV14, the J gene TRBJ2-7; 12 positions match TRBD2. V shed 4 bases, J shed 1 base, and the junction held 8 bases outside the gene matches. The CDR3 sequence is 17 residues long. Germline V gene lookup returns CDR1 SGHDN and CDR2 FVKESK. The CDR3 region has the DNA TGTGCCAGCAGCCTTACCAAAGGACTAGCGGGGTCCTACGAGCAGTACTTC. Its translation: CASSLTKGLAGSYEQYF.

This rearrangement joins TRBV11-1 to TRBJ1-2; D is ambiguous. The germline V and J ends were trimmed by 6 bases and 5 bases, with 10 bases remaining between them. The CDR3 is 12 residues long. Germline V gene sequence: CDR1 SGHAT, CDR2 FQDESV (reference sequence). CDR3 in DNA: TGTGCCAGCAGTGGACCTCTATATGGCTACACCTTC. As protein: CASSGPLYGYTF. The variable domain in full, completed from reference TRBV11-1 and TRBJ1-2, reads EAEVAQSPRYKITEKSQAVAFWCDPISGHATLYWYRQILGQGPELLVQFQDESVVDDSQLPKDRFSAERLKGVDSTLKIQPAELGDSAMYLCASSGPLYGYTFGSGTRLTVV.

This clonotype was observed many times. CDR3 DNA sequence: TGTGCCAGCAGCTTAGTTGGCCTAGCGGACTCCTACAATGAGCAGTTCTTC. Translated, it gives CASSLVGLADSYNEQFF. The genes are TRBV7-6 and TRBJ2-1; 7 bases align to TRBD2. The CDR3 length is 17 residues. J gave up 0 bases and V 1 base, and 6 bases lay outside the gene matches. Germline values: CDR1 SGHVS, CDR2 FNYEAQ. Using reference TRBV7-6 and TRBJ2-1 for the parts outside the CDR3, the full variable domain is GAGVSQSPRYKVTKRGQDVALRCDPISGHVSLYWYRQALGQGPEFLTYFNYEAQQDKSGLPNDRFSAERPEGSISTLTIQRTEQRDSAMYRCASSLVGLADSYNEQFFGPGTRLTVL.

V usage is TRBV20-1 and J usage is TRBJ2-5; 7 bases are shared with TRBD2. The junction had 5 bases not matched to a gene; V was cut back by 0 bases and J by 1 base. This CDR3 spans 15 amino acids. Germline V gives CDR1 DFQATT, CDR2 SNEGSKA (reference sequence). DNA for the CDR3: TGCAGTGCTAGAGAGCCTAGCGGCCCCCAAGAGACCCAGTACTTC. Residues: CSAREPSGPQETQYF.

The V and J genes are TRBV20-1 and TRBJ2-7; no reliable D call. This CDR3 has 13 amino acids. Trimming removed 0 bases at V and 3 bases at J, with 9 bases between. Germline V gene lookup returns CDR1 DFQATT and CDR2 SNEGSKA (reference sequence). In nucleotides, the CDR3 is TGCAGTGCTAGAGATCCCCCCCGCTACGAGCAGTACTTC. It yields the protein CSARDPPRYEQYF.

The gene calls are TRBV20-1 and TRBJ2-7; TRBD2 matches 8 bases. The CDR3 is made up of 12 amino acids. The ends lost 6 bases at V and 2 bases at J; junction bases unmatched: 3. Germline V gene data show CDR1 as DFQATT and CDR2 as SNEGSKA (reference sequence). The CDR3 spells CSAWTSPYEQYF. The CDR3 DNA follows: TGCAGTGCGTGGACTAGCCCCTACGAGCAGTACTTC.

CDR3 nucleotide sequence: TGCAGCGTTTGGCTGGGAGAGACCCAGTACTTC. Its translation is CSVWLGETQYF. The chain links TRBV29-1 to TRBJ2-5; D gene ambiguous. Germline CDR1 and CDR2: SQVTM and ANQGSEA. The CDR3 runs 11 residues. Trimming removed 5 bases from V and 4 bases from J, with 8 bases in between.

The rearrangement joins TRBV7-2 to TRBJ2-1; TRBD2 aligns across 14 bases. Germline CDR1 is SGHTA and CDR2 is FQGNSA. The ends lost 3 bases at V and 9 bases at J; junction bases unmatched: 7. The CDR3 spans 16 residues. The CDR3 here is CASSLETSGRAAEQFF. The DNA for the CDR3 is TGTGCCAGCAGCTTGGAGACTAGCGGGAGGGCCGCTGAGCAGTTCTTC. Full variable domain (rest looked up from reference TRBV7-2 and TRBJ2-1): GAGVSQSPSNKVTEKGKDVELRCDPISGHTALYWYRQSLGQGLEFLIYFQGNSAPDKSGLPSDRFSAERTGGSVSTLTIQRTQQEDSAVYLCASSLETSGRAAEQFFGPGTRLTVL.

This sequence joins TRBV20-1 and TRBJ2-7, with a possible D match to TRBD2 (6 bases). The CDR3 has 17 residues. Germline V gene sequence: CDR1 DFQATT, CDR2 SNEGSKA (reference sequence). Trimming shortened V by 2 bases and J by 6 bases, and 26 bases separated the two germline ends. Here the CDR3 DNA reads TGCAGTGCTAGACCGGCAGTCGGGTCTAGCTGGCGGGGCGAGCAGTACTTC. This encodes CSARPAVGSSWRGEQYF.

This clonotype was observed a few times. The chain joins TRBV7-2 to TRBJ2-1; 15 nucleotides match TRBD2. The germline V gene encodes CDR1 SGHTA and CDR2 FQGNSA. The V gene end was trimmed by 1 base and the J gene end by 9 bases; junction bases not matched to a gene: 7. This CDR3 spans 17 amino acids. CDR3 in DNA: TGTGCCAGCAGCTTAGGGGGACTAGCGGGGGGTCAGGGTGAGCAGTTCTTC. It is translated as CASSLGGLAGGQGEQFF.

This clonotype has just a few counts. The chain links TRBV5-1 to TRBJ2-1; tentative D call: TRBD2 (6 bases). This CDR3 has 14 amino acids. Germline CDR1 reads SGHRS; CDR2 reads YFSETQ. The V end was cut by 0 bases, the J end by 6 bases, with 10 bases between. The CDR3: CASSLAGTPNEQFF. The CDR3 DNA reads TGCGCCAGCAGCTTGGCCGGGACTCCCAATGAGCAGTTCTTC.

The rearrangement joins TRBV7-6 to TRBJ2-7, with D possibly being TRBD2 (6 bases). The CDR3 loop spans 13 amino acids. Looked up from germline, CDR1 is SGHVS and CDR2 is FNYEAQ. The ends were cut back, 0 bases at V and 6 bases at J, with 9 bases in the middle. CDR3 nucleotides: TGTGCCAGCAGCTTAGCCACTAGCCTCGAGCAGTACTTC. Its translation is CASSLATSLEQYF.

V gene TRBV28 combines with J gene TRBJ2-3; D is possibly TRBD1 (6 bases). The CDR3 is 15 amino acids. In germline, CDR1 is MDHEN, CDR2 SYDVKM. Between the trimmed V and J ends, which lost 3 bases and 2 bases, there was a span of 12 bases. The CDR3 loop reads CASSFEGTNTDTQYF. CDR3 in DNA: TGTGCCAGCAGTTTCGAGGGGACAAACACAGATACGCAGTATTTT.

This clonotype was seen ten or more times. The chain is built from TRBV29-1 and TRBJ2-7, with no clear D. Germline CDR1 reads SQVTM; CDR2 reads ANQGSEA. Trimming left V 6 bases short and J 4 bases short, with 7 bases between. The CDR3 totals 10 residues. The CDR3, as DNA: TGCAGCGTAGTATCGTACGAGCAGTACTTC. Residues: CSVVSYEQYF.